This TCR beta chain was recorded in a study of human T cells and chemical hapten exposure. For the study at large: Per-sample TCR yield variation was attributed mainly to small pooled library volume differences.

Study-level results: Large CDR3 similarity clusters arose significantly more often from expanded TCRs than from controls.

Time point reported: patch test 1, 2 weeks after DPC sensitization. Treatment in this sample: therapeutic diphenylcyclopropenone sensitization with weekly scalp DPC. In its sample, this clonotype was seen a few times. What it recognizes is unknown. V lost 4 bases to trimming and J lost 4 bases, with 10 bases between them. In germline, CDR1 is SEHNR, CDR2 FQNEAQ (reference sequence). This CDR3 has 14 residues. In the library, unique molecular identifiers were attached to individual cDNA molecules. TCRdb re-called the RACE reads with MiXCR, one entry per CDR3 protein. The profile shows 150,000 to 200,000 distinct CDR3 sequences, roughly 15% of them singletons.

This rearrangement joins TRBV7-9 to TRBJ2-2, with D maybe TRBD1 (5 bases). The receptor was derived from a woman in her twenties or thirties with alopecia areata. Some clones in this sample may be carry-over from other donors' samples. The starting material was whole blood, obtained in connection with sensitization to the hapten diphenylcyclopropenone (DPC). Here the CDR3 DNA reads TGTGCCAGCAGCTCGCAGGGTGGCACCGGGGAGCTGTTTTTT. It is translated as CASSSQGGTGELFF.